What follows describes a single TCR beta chain. Genomic DNA served as template for TCR beta VDJ and CDR3 profiling. MiXCR, run by TCRdb on the reads, gives a single entry per CDR3 protein. The sample contains fewer than 250,000 distinct CDR3 sequences, 40% to 60% of which appear only once. The data stem from a study of CD8+CD57+ T cells in acquired aplastic anemia. Those patients picked for sequencing had displayed CD8+CD57+ cell expansion on flow cytometry. V was cut by 4 bases and J by 10 bases, with 14 bases left in between. Germline CDR1 reads SNHLY; CDR2 reads FYNNEI. The CDR3 contains 14 residues.

The chain joins TRBV2 to TRBJ1-6; perhaps TRBD1 as D (6 bases). The TCR sequence derives from a human donor with aplastic anemia. The sequenced sample was sorted CD4+, CD8+, or CD8+CD57+ T cells (not recorded which) from PBMCs. The CDR3 is CASSVSGASSPLHF. The CDR3 nucleotides are TGTGCCAGCAGTGTTTCGGGGGCGAGCTCACCCCTCCACTTT.